This entry concerns a single TCR beta chain. Its antigen remains unidentified. These data come from a study of CD8 T cells in Susac syndrome. Findings and limits, study-wide: Within total CD8+ repertoires, around 15 Susac-specific public clones were found, and within CD8+ TEMRA repertoires, roughly 5.

Reverse transcription used about 0.45 to 1 ug RNA and random hexamers. TCRdb reanalysed the immunoSEQ multiplex PCR reads using MiXCR and keeps one entry per CDR3 protein. The sample has approximately 79,000 distinct CDR3 sequences, 93% seen once. The germline gives CDR1 SGHVS, CDR2 FQNEAQ. V was clipped by 5 bases and J by 6 bases, with 13 bases between them. There are 13 residues in the CDR3. Sequencing was carried out using CD8+ T cells from PBMCs. V usage is TRBV7-8 and J usage is TRBJ1-1, with D unresolved. This TCR was sampled from a human donor with Susac syndrome. CDR3 coding DNA: TGTGCCAGCAGCCCAAGGAATGGCCCTGAAGCTTTCTTT. It translates to CASSPRNGPEAFF.